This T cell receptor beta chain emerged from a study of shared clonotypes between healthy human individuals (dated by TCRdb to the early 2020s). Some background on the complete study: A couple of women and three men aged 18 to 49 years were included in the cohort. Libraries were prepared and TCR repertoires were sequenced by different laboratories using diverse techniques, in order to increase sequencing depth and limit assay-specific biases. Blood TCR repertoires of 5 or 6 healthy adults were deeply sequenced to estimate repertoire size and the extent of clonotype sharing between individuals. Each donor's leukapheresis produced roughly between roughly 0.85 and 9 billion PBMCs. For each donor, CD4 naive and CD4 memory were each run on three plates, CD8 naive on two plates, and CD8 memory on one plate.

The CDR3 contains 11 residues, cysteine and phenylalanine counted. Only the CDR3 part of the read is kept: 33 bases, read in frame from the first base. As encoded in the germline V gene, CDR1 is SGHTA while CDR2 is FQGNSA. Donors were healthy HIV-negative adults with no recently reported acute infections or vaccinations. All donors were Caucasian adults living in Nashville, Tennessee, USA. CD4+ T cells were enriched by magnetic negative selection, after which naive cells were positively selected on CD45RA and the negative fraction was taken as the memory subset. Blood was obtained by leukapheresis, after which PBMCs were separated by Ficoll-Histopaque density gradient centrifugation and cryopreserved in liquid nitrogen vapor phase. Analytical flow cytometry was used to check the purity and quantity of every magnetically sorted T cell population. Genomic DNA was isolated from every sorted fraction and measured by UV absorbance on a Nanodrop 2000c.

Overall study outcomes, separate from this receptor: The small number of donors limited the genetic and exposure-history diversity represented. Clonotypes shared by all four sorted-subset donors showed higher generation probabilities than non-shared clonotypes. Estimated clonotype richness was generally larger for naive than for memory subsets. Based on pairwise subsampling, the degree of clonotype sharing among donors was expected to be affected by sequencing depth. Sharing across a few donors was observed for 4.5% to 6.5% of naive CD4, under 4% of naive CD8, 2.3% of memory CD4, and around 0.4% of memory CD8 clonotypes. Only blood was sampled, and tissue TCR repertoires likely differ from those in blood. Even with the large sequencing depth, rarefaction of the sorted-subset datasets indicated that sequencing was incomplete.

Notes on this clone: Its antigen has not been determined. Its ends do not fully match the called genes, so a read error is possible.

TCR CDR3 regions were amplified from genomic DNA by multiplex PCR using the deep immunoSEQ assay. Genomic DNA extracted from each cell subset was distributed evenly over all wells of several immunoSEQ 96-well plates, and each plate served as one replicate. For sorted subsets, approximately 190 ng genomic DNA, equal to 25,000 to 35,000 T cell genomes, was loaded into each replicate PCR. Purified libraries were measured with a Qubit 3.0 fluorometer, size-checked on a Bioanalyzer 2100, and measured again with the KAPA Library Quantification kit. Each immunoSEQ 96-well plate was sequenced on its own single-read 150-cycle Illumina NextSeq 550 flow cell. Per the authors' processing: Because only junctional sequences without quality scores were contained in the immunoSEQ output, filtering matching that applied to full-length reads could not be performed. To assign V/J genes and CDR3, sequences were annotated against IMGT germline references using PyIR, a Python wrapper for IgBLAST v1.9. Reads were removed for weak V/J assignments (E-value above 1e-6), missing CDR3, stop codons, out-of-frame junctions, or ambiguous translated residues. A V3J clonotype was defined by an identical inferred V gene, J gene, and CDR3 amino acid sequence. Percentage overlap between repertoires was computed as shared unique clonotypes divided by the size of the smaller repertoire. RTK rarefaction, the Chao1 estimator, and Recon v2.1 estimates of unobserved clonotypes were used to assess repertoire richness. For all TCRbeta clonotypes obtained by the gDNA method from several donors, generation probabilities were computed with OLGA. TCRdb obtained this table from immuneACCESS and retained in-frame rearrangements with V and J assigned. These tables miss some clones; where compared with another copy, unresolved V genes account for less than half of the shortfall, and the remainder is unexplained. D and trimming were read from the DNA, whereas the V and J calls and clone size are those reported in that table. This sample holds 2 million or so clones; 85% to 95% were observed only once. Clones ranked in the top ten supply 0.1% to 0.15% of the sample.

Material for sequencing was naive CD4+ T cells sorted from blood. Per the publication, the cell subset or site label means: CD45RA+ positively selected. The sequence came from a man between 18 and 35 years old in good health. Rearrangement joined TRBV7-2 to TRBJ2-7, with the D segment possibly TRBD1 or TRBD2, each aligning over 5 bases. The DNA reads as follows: TGTGCCAGCAGCTTAGGAGTAGCTGGGACCTTC. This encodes CASSLGVAGTF. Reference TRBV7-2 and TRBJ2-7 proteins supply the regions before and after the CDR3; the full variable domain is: GAGVSQSPSNKVTEKGKDVELRCDPISGHTALYWYRQSLGQGLEFLIYFQGNSAPDKSGLPSDRFSAERTGGSVSTLTIQRTQQEDSAVYLCASSLGVAGTFGPGTRLTVT.